A selection of T cell receptor beta chains follows, all from one sample in a study of blood T cell repertoires in COVID-19. Data came from immunoSEQ multiplex PCR; TCRdb stores just in-frame clones and leaves some out. The sample lists roughly 77,000 clones, 80% seen once, with under 5.5% in the top ten. Sequencing was carried out using peripheral blood. These receptors were obtained from a woman aged 65 to 85 with acute or convalescent COVID-19. Both conserved end residues are part of each CDR3. The D gene is left open where the match is weak. Rows may omit the clone size; those that give it use once, few, many or a size class.

cdr3_aa: CASSQDYRDGYTF
cdr3_nt: TGTGCCAGCAGCCAAGATTACAGGGATGGCTACACCTTC
v_call: TRBV14
clone_size: .
d_call: .
j_call: TRBJ1-2

cdr3_aa: CASSPAKSGANVLTF
cdr3_nt: TGTGCCAGCTCCCCAGCGAAGTCTGGGGCCAACGTCCTGACTTTC
v_call: TRBV18
clone_size: .
d_call: .
j_call: TRBJ2-6

cdr3_aa: CASRSGGQDTQYF
cdr3_nt: TGTGCCAGCAGGTCCGGGGGGCAAGATACGCAGTATTTT
v_call: TRBV7-2
clone_size: .
d_call: .
j_call: TRBJ2-3

cdr3_aa: CASSNWIGGGGATNEKLFF
cdr3_nt: TGCGCCAGCAGCAATTGGATTGGGGGCGGGGGTGCAACTAATGAAAAACTGTTTTTT
v_call: TRBV5-1
clone_size: .
d_call: .
j_call: TRBJ1-4

cdr3_aa: CASSPSAWNTEAFF
cdr3_nt: TGTGCCAGTAGCCCCAGCGCGTGGAACACTGAAGCTTTCTTT
v_call: TRBV19
clone_size: .
d_call: .
j_call: TRBJ1-1

cdr3_aa: CASSPTGSNTEAFF
cdr3_nt: TGTGCCAGCAGCCCTACAGGGAGTAACACTGAAGCTTTCTTT
v_call: TRBV7-9
clone_size: few
d_call: .
j_call: TRBJ1-1

cdr3_aa: CASRGLNTEAFF
cdr3_nt: TGTGCCAGCAGGGGCCTGAACACTGAAGCTTTCTTT
v_call: TRBV27
clone_size: .
d_call: .
j_call: TRBJ1-1

cdr3_aa: CASSSADRFYEQYF
cdr3_nt: TGCGCCAGCAGCTCCGCGGACAGGTTCTACGAGCAGTACTTC
v_call: TRBV5-1
clone_size: .
d_call: TRBD1
j_call: TRBJ2-7

cdr3_aa: CASSQPLGGDDGEAFF
cdr3_nt: TGCGCCAGCAGCCAACCCTTAGGAGGGGATGATGGTGAAGCTTTCTTT
v_call: TRBV4-1
clone_size: .
d_call: .
j_call: TRBJ1-1

cdr3_aa: CASGGLGTEAFF
cdr3_nt: TGTGCCAGCGGGGGCTTAGGGACCGAAGCTTTCTTT
v_call: TRBV7-9
clone_size: .
d_call: .
j_call: TRBJ1-1

cdr3_aa: CAISESGGAPYNEQFF
cdr3_nt: TGTGCCATCAGTGAGTCGGGAGGGGCGCCCTACAATGAGCAGTTCTTC
v_call: TRBV10-3
clone_size: .
d_call: TRBD2
j_call: TRBJ2-1

cdr3_aa: CASSLLSLGQVSNTEAFF
cdr3_nt: TGCGCCAGCAGCTTACTTTCCCTTGGACAGGTGTCGAATACTGAAGCTTTCTTT
v_call: TRBV5-1
clone_size: .
d_call: TRBD1
j_call: TRBJ1-1

cdr3_aa: CASGTQARGRLTVYEQYF
cdr3_nt: TGTGCCAGCGGGACCCAGGCCAGGGGACGTCTAACCGTCTACGAGCAGTACTTC
v_call: TRBV2
clone_size: .
d_call: .
j_call: TRBJ2-7

cdr3_aa: CASSPQGVVTPLHF
cdr3_nt: TGTGCCAGCAGTCCACAGGGGGTCGTGACACCCCTCCACTTT
v_call: TRBV27
clone_size: few
d_call: TRBD1
j_call: TRBJ1-6

cdr3_aa: CASSRPLTGGTDTQYF
cdr3_nt: TGTGCCAGCAGCCGCCCCCTGACGGGGGGAACAGATACGCAGTATTTT
v_call: TRBV6-2/TRBV6-3
clone_size: .
d_call: TRBD2
j_call: TRBJ2-3

cdr3_aa: CASSEAVLTETQYF
cdr3_nt: TGTGCCAGCAGTGAAGCTGTACTCACAGAGACCCAGTACTTC
v_call: TRBV6-1
clone_size: .
d_call: .
j_call: TRBJ2-5

cdr3_aa: CASSRGQGLVAFF
cdr3_nt: TGTGCCAGCAGCCGGGGACAGGGGCTTGTAGCTTTCTTT
v_call: TRBV11-1
clone_size: few
d_call: TRBD1
j_call: TRBJ1-1

cdr3_aa: CASSLQGAEEQYF
cdr3_nt: TGCGCCAGCAGCTTACAGGGGGCGGAGGAGCAGTACTTC
v_call: TRBV5-1
clone_size: .
d_call: TRBD1
j_call: TRBJ2-7

cdr3_aa: CASSPDRRYGYTF
cdr3_nt: TGTGCCAGCAGCCCTGACAGGAGATATGGCTACACCTTC
v_call: TRBV7-9
clone_size: .
d_call: .
j_call: TRBJ1-2

cdr3_aa: CASSQGQGGEKLFF
cdr3_nt: TGCGCCAGCAGCCAAGGACAGGGCGGGGAAAAACTGTTTTTT
v_call: TRBV4-1
clone_size: .
d_call: TRBD1
j_call: TRBJ1-4